This T cell receptor beta chain comes out of a study of blood T cell repertoires in COVID-19 (dated by TCRdb to the early 2020s). Background on the whole study: Collaborator samples came from the United States, Italy and Spain and covered acute and convalescent phases of COVID-19. The repertoires were released in a freely available public database meant as a resource for research on the immune response to SARS-CoV-2. Where available, HLA class I and class II types were taken from metadata supplied by the sample provider and were not determined by assay-based typing. The prospective study material was composed of cDNA or gDNA derived from T cells, B-cell-depleted T cells, or PBMCs. Subjects who had been exposed to COVID-19, were actively infected with it, or had recovered from it provided the deeply sampled blood TCRbeta repertoires that made up the dataset. The samples were drawn from the first 160 participants of the ongoing ImmuneRACE study and from over 950 subjects provided by 6 global collaborators. Sample metadata almost always included a de-identified subject ID, COVID-19 status, age in years and sex.

General conclusions and limits of the study: The amount of clinical and demographic metadata varied by source and participant and was provided uncurated.

The collaborating institutions used their own protocols to collect whole blood in K2EDTA tubes. For TCRbeta analysis, collaborators shipped samples as frozen whole blood, isolated PBMCs, or DNA extracted from either of those sample types. With respect to this clone: Its antigen is unknown. Per-nucleotide qualities are absent, and no much larger clonotype sits a single base away.

The immunoSEQ Assay, a bias-controlled multiplex PCR, was used to amplify TCRbeta CDR3 regions from genomic DNA. As for the authors' bioinformatics: The number of nucleated cells in each sample was estimated from the amplification of reference gene primers within the assay. Sequence reads were collapsed and filtered to measure the absolute abundance of every unique TCRbeta CDR3 rearrangement. For each sample, productive Simpson clonality was calculated as the square root of Simpson's diversity index over productive rearrangements. TCRdb holds this immuneACCESS table with in-frame rearrangements only. Some clones are missing; in checked studies, unresolved V genes explain under half, and the rest has no known cause. V, J and clone size derive from that table, while D and trimming were established from the DNA sequence. The sample table holds about 270,000 clones, of which 82% were seen once. The ten largest clones add up to roughly 3.1% of the sample.

For CDR1 and CDR2, the germline V gene lists KGHDR and SFDVKD. The CDR3 sequence holds 14 residues, the cysteine and phenylalanine included. CDR3 DNA only is kept here, 42 bases in frame from base 1. Ends trimmed: V by 8 bases, J by 2 bases; bases unmatched to a gene: 6. The specimen sequenced was peripheral blood. This receptor chain uses TRBV24-1 and TRBJ2-3; the central 7 bases match TRBD2. This sequence was found in a woman younger than 35 with acute or convalescent COVID-19. The CDR3 sequence is CATKASGSTDTQYF. The sequence in DNA is TGTGCCACCAAGGCTAGCGGTTCCACAGATACGCAGTATTTT.